This entry lists 21 T cell receptor beta chains sequenced from one sample in a study of T cell responses to AZD1222 COVID-19 vaccine. Only in-frame clones appear in the TCRdb table, and some are missing; sequencing was by immunoSEQ multiplex PCR. This table has roughly 140,000 clones, 94% appearing once. The input for sequencing was peripheral blood, taken on day 0 of AZD1222 vaccination. The receptors here all came from an adult in good health.

This rearrangement joins TRBV4-1 to TRBJ1-2; D may be TRBD1 (5 bases). The CDR3 loop spans 15 amino acids. Germline V gives CDR1 MGHRA, CDR2 YSYEKL. With 0 bases removed from V and 5 bases from J, the gap between germline ends came to 13 bases. The CDR3 region has the DNA TGCGCCAGCAGCCAAGATCCTGGGGCGCGGTATGGCTACACCTTC. Residues: CASSQDPGARYGYTF.

The genes are TRBV14 and TRBJ2-1; TRBD2 is a possible D gene (6 bases). V was pared by 4 bases and J by 2 bases, with 12 bases between. The germline CDR1 and CDR2 sequences are SGHDN and FVKESK. The CDR3 length is 15 residues. The CDR3 sequence: CASSPGGVTYNEQFF. CDR3 in DNA: TGTGCCAGCAGCCCTGGCGGGGTGACCTACAATGAGCAGTTCTTC.

J is TRBJ2-7 and V is TRBV15; D gene ambiguous. The germline V gene has CDR1 LNHNV and CDR2 YYDKDF (reference sequence). The V end was cut by 0 bases, the J end by 5 bases, with 5 bases between. The CDR3 spans 12 residues. CDR3 coding DNA: TGTGCCACCAGCAGAGATTGGGACGAGCAGTACGTC. Amino acid sequence: CATSRDWDEQYV.

This chain uses TRBV7-8 with TRBJ2-1, with a weak D call TRBD1 (5 bases). V gave up 1 base and J gave up 8 bases, with 9 bases separating them. Germline loops: CDR1 SGHVS, CDR2 FQNEAQ. The CDR3 has 13 residues. The CDR3 spells CASSLGFRDEQFF. The DNA for the CDR3 is TGTGCCAGCAGCTTAGGTTTCAGGGATGAGCAGTTCTTC.

The V gene is TRBV11-2, the J gene TRBJ1-1, with TRBD1 matching 7 bases. The germline V gene has CDR1 SGHAT and CDR2 FQNNGV. CDR3 size: 14 residues. Trimming cost V 3 bases and J 8 bases; bases outside gene matches: 9. The CDR3 spells CASSFLQGRSEAFF. The DNA for the CDR3 is TGTGCCAGCAGCTTCTTACAGGGGAGGTCCGAAGCTTTCTTT.

The chain employs TRBV18 and TRBJ2-1; D gene ambiguous. Trimming took off 4 bases at V and 5 bases at J, with 12 bases between the two ends. CDR3 size: 14 residues. Germline V gene sequence: CDR1 KGHSH, CDR2 LQKENI. The CDR3 sequence is CASSLSEQDNEQFF. The CDR3 bases are TGTGCCAGCTCACTCTCTGAGCAGGACAATGAGCAGTTCTTC. The full variable domain, its missing parts supplied by reference TRBV18 and TRBJ2-1, is NAGVMQNPRHLVRRRGQEARLRCSPMKGHSHVYWYRQLPEEGLKFMVYLQKENIIDESGMPKERFSAEFPKEGPSILRIQQVVRGDSAAYFCASSLSEQDNEQFFGPGTRLTVL.

This clone was recorded once. The V call is TRBV19, the J call TRBJ1-3; possibly TRBD1 for D (5 bases). CDR1 and CDR2 from the germline V gene are LNHDA and SQIVND (reference sequence). V lost 8 bases to trimming and J lost 5 bases, with 19 bases between them. The CDR3 runs to 15 residues. CDR3 nucleotides: TGTGCCAGTGATCGTGGAGGGGTGAACAGAAACACCATATATTTT. Protein sequence: CASDRGGVNRNTIYF.

A single count supports this clone. The gene calls are TRBV13 and TRBJ1-5; D uncertain. This CDR3 is 12 amino acids long. Germline V gene data show CDR1 as PRHDT and CDR2 as FYEKMQ (reference sequence). Trimming stripped 0 bases from V and 3 bases from J, with 0 bases between. CDR3 in DNA: TGTGCCAGCAGCTTAGGCAATCAGCCCCAGCATTTT. Translated, it gives CASSLGNQPQHF.

CDR3 in amino acids: CARWDVSYEQYV. The CDR3 bases are TGTGCCAGATGGGACGTCTCCTACGAGCAGTACGTC. The chain joins TRBV21-1 to TRBJ2-7. TRBV21-1 is a listed pseudogene. The CDR3 has 12 residues.

V gene TRBV27 combines with J gene TRBJ1-1, with 10 bases fitting TRBD1. Germline V lookup: CDR1 MNHEY, CDR2 SMNVEV (reference sequence). The CDR3 is 14 residues long. The trim removed 4 bases at V and 5 bases at J, leaving 4 bases unmatched. CDR3 loop: CASSSGQGGTEAFF. CDR3 DNA: TGTGCCAGCAGTTCAGGACAGGGGGGGACTGAAGCTTTCTTT.

The V and J genes are TRBV5-4 and TRBJ2-1; D is uncertain. The CDR3 length is 15 residues. Germline V gives CDR1 SGHNT, CDR2 YYREEE (reference sequence). Trimming removed 0 bases from V and 5 bases from J, with 12 bases in between. The CDR3 DNA is TGTGCCAGCAGCTTGGATCAACGCGGACACAATGAGCAGTTCTTC. Its translation is CASSLDQRGHNEQFF. Using reference TRBV5-4 and TRBJ2-1 for the parts outside the CDR3, the full variable domain is ETGVTQSPTHLIKTRGQQVTLRCSSQSGHNTVSWYQQALGQGPQFIFQYYREEENGRGNFPPRFSGLQFPNYSSELNVNALELDDSALYLCASSLDQRGHNEQFFGPGTRLTVL.

The J gene is TRBJ1-4, the V gene TRBV5-1; TRBD1 agrees at 7 bases. Germline lookup yields CDR1 SGHRS and CDR2 YFSETQ. Unmatched junction bases numbered 5, after V lost 4 bases and J lost 5 bases. CDR3 length: 14 amino acids. DNA for the CDR3: TGCGCCAGCAGCCGGGACAGCAAGAATGAAAAACTGTTTTTT. Amino acids: CASSRDSKNEKLFF.

V usage is TRBV9 and J usage is TRBJ2-3; D is ambiguous. The CDR3 extends over 16 amino acids. The ends were cut back, 0 bases at V and 1 base at J, with 12 bases in the middle. The V gene's germline CDR1 is SGDLS and CDR2 YYNGEE. CDR3 residues: CASSVELDRGTDTQYF. The CDR3 region has the DNA TGTGCCAGCAGCGTAGAACTGGACCGGGGCACAGATACGCAGTATTTT.

CDR3 bases: TGTGCCAGCCGAGGACAGGGGGCGTCCCAAGCTCTCCACTTT. As protein: CASRGQGASQALHF. V gene TRBV7-9 combines with J gene TRBJ1-6; 11 bases are a match to TRBD1. Germline V CDR1 and CDR2: SEHNR, FQNEAQ (reference sequence). The J segment lost 16 bases and the V segment lost 8 bases, leaving 13 bases of the junction unmatched. This CDR3 is 14 amino acids long.

In this sample, this clone turned up once. The chain has TRBV11-2 and TRBJ2-1; D is perhaps TRBD1 (5 bases). Germline loops: CDR1 SGHAT, CDR2 FQNNGV. The length of the CDR3 is 15 residues. Trimming took 0 bases from V and 2 from J, leaving 8 bases between them. This CDR3 reads CASSLDRAAYNEQFF. The CDR3 DNA follows: TGTGCCAGCAGCTTAGACAGGGCAGCCTACAATGAGCAGTTCTTC.

This clone was observed a single time. The V gene is TRBV30, the J gene TRBJ1-3; possible D gene TRBD1, 6 bases. The V gene lost 2 bases and the J gene lost 4 bases, with 9 bases spanning the gap. The CDR3 spans 13 residues. Germline values: CDR1 GTSNPN, CDR2 SVGIG (reference sequence). This CDR3 is CAWSRGQGNTIYF. The CDR3 DNA follows: TGTGCCTGGAGTCGGGGGCAAGGAAACACCATATATTTT. Full variable domain (missing parts from reference TRBV30 and TRBJ1-3): SQTIHQWPATLVQPVGSPLSLECTVEGTSNPNLYWYRQAAGRGLQLLFYSVGIGQISSEVPQNLSASRPQDRQFILSSKKLLLSDSGFYLCAWSRGQGNTIYFGEGSWLTVV.

The CDR3 coding sequence is TGCGCCAGCAGCCAAGGGGGGTGGGAGACCCAGTACTTC. Residues: CASSQGGWETQYF. This chain uses TRBV4-1 with TRBJ2-5, with D perhaps assigned TRBD1 or TRBD2 (5 bases each). The CDR3 is 13 residues long. CDR1 MGHRA and CDR2 YSYEKL come from the germline V gene. The V end was cut by 1 base, the J end by 5 bases, with 8 bases between.

The rearrangement uses TRBV10-1 and TRBJ1-1; no firm D call. V lost 4 bases to trimming and J lost 3 bases, with 9 bases between them. The CDR3 extends over 13 amino acids. Germline CDR1 WNHNN, CDR2 SYGVQD (reference sequence). The CDR3 DNA reads TGCGCCAGCAGTGTGAACGCGGACACTGAAGCTTTCTTT. As protein: CASSVNADTEAFF.

This chain joins TRBV6-4 and TRBJ2-3; weak D call: TRBD2 (5 bases). Germline V lookup: CDR1 MRHNA, CDR2 SNTAGT. V was pared by 7 bases and J by 3 bases, with 11 bases between. This CDR3 comprises 13 residues. CDR3 DNA sequence: TGTGCCAGCATCCCGGGATTAACAGATACGCAGTATTTT. It codes for CASIPGLTDTQYF.

This chain uses TRBV25-1 with TRBJ1-1; perhaps TRBD1 as D (5 bases). The CDR3 spans 14 residues. From germline, CDR1 is MGHDK and CDR2 SYGVNS. V lost 6 bases and J lost 6, with 17 bases in between. As DNA, the CDR3 is TGTGCCAGCAGGGTGGCAGGACGGGGGGCTGAAGCTTTCTTT. It specifies CASRVAGRGAEAFF.

The chain uses TRBV5-5 and TRBJ2-5; D is ambiguous. Trimming left V 1 base short and J 5 bases short, with 18 bases between. CDR3 length equals 16 residues. CDR1 and CDR2 (germline): SGHKS, YYEKEE (reference sequence). In DNA form, the CDR3 reads TGTGCCAGCAGCTTGTCTTCCCAGGCCGTCCGGGAGACCCAGTACTTC. It codes for CASSLSSQAVRETQYF.